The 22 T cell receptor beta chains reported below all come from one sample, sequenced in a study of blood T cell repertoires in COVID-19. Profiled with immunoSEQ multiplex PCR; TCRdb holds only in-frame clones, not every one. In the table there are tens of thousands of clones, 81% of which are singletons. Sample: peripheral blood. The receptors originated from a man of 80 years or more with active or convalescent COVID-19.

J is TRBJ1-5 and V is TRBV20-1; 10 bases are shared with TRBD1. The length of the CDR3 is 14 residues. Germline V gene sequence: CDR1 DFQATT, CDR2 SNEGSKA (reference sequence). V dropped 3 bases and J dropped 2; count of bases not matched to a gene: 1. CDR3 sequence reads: CSASGTGGNQPQHF. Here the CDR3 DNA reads TGCAGTGCTAGTGGGACAGGGGGCAATCAGCCCCAGCATTTT.

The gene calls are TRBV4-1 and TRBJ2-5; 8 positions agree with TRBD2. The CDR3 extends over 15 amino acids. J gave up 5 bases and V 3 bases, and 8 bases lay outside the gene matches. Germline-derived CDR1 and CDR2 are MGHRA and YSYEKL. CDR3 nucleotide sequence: TGCGCCAGCAGCCACCGGGGGGGCAAGGTTGAGACCCAGTACTTC. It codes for CASSHRGGKVETQYF.

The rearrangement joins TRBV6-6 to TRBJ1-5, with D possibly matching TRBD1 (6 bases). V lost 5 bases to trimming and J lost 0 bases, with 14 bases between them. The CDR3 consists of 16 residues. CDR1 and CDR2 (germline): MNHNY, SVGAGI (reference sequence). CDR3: CASSHRQAYSNQPQHF. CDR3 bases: TGTGCCAGCAGTCACCGACAGGCCTATAGCAATCAGCCCCAGCATTTT.

CDR3: CASSPAGGRSGNTIYF. The CDR3 DNA reads TGTGCCAGCAGCCCAGCGGGAGGCCGCTCTGGAAACACCATATATTTT. V and J are TRBV5-5 and TRBJ1-3; D is undetermined. The ends were cut back, 4 bases at V and 0 bases at J, with 14 bases in the middle. The length of the CDR3 is 16 residues. The V gene's germline CDR1 is SGHKS and CDR2 YYEKEE (reference sequence).

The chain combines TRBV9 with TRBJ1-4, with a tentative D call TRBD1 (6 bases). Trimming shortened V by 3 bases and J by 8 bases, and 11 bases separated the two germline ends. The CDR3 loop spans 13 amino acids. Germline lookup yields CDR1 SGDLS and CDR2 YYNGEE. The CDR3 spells CASSEQGGEKLFF. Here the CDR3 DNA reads TGTGCCAGCAGCGAACAGGGTGGGGAAAAACTGTTTTTT.

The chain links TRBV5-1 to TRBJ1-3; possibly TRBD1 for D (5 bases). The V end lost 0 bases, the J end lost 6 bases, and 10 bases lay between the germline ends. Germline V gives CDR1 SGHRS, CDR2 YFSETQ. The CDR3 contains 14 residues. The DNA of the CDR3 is TGCGCCAGCAGCTTGGGGCAGGGAAAAAACACCATATATTTT. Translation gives CASSLGQGKNTIYF.

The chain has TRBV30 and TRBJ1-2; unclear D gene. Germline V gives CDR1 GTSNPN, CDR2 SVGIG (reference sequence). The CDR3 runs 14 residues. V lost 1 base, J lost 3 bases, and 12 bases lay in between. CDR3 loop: CAWSERVRDYGYTF. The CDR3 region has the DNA TGTGCCTGGAGTGAGAGGGTGAGGGACTATGGCTACACCTTC. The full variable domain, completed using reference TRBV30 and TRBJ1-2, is SQTIHQWPATLVQPVGSPLSLECTVEGTSNPNLYWYRQAAGRGLQLLFYSVGIGQISSEVPQNLSASRPQDRQFILSSKKLLLSDSGFYLCAWSERVRDYGYTFGSGTRLTVV.

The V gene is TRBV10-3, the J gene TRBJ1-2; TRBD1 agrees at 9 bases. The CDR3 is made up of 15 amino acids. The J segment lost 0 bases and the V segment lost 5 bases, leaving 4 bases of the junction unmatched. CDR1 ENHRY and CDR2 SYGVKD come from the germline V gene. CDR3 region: CAISPGTGTNYGYTF. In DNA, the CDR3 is TGTGCCATCAGTCCGGGGACAGGGACTAACTATGGCTACACCTTC.

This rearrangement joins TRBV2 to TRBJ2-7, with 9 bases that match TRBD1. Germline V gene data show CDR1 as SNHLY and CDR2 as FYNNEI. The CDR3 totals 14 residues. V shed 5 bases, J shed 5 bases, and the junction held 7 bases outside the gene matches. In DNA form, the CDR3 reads TGTGCCAGCAGTCCCGGGACAGGGCCTCACGAGCAGTACTTC. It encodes CASSPGTGPHEQYF. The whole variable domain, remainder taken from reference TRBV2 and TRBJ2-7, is EPEVTQTPSHQVTQMGQEVILRCVPISNHLYFYWYRQILGQKVEFLVSFYNNEISEKSEIFDDQFSVERPDGSNFTLKIRSTKLEDSAMYFCASSPGTGPHEQYFGPGTRLTVT.

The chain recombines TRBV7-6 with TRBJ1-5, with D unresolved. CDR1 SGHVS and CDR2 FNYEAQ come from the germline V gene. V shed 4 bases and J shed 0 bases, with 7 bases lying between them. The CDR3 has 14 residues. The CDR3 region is CASSSTDSNQPQHF. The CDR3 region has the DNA TGTGCCAGCAGCTCCACAGATAGCAATCAGCCCCAGCATTTT.

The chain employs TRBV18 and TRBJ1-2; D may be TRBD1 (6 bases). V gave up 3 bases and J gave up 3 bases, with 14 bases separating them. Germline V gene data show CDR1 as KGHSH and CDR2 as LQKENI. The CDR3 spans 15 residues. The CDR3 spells CASSPSSGVDYGYTF. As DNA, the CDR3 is TGTGCCAGCTCACCCTCGTCAGGGGTCGACTATGGCTACACCTTC.

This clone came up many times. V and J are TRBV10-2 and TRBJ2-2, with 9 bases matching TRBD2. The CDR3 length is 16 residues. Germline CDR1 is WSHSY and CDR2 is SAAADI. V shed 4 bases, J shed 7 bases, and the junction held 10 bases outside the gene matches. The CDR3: CASSVGLAGSIGELFF. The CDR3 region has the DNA TGCGCCAGCAGTGTTGGGCTAGCGGGGTCCATCGGGGAGCTGTTTTTT.

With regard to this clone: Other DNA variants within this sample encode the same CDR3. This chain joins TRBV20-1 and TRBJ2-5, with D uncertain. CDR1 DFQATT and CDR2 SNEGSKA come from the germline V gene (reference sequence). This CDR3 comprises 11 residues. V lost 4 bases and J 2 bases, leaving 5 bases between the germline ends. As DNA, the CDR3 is TGCAGTGCTACACAGCAAGAGACCCAGTACTTC. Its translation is CSATQQETQYF.

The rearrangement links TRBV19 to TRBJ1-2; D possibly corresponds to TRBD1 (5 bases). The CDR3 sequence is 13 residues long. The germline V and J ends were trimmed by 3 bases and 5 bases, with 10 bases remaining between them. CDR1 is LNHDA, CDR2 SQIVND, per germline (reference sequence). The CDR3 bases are TGTGCCAGTAGTATTGGGGCGAGGTATGGCTACACCTTC. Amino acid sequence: CASSIGARYGYTF.

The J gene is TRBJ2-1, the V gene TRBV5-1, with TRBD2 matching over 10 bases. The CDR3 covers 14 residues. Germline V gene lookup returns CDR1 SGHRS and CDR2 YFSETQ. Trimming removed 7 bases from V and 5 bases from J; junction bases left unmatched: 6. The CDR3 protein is CASSDSGGNNEQFF. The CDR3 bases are TGCGCCAGCTCAGATAGCGGGGGGAACAATGAGCAGTTCTTC.

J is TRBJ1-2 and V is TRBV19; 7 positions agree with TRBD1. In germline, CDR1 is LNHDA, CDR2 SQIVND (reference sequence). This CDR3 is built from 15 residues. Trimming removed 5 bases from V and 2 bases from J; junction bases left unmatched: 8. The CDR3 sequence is CASSPAPQGNYGYTF. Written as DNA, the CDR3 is TGTGCCAGTAGTCCCGCCCCACAGGGGAACTATGGCTACACCTTC.

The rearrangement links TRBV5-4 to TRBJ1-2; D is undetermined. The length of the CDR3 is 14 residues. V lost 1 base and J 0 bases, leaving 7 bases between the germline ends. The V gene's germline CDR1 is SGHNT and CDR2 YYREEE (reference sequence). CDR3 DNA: TGTGCCAGCAGCTTGTTTGCAGCTAACTATGGCTACACCTTC. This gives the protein CASSLFAANYGYTF.

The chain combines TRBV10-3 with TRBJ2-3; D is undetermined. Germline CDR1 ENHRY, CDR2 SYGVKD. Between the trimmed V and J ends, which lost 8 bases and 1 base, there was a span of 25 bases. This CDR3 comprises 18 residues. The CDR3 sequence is CAIEADRLGTPGTDTQYF. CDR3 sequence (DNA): TGTGCCATCGAGGCCGACCGACTTGGAACTCCCGGCACAGATACGCAGTATTTT.

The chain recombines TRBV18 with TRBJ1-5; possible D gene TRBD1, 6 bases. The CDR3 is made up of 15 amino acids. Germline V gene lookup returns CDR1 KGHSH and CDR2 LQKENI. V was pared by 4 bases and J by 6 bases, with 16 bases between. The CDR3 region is CASSRTQQGLQPQHF. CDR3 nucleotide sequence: TGTGCCAGCTCACGGACTCAACAGGGTCTTCAGCCCCAGCATTTT.

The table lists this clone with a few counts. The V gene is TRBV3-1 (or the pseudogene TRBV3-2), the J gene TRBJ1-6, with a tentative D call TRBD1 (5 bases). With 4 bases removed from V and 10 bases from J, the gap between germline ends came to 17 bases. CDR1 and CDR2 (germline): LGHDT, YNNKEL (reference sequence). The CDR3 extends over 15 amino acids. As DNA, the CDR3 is TGTGCCAGCAGCCTGGGTGGGGGGAAAGAATCACCCCTCCACTTT. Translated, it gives CASSLGGGKESPLHF.

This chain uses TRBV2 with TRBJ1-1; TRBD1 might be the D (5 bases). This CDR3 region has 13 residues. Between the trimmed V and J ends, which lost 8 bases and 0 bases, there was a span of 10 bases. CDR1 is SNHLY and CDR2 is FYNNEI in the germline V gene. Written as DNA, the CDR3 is TGTGCCAGCTCCCGGGGGATGAACACTGAAGCTTTCTTT. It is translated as CASSRGMNTEAFF.

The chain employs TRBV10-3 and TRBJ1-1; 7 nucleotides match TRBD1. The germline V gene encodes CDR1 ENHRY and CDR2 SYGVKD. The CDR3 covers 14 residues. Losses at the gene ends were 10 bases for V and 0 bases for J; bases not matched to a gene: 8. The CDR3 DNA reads TGTGCCAGCGTCCCGGGACAGATGAACACTGAAGCTTTCTTT. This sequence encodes CASVPGQMNTEAFF.